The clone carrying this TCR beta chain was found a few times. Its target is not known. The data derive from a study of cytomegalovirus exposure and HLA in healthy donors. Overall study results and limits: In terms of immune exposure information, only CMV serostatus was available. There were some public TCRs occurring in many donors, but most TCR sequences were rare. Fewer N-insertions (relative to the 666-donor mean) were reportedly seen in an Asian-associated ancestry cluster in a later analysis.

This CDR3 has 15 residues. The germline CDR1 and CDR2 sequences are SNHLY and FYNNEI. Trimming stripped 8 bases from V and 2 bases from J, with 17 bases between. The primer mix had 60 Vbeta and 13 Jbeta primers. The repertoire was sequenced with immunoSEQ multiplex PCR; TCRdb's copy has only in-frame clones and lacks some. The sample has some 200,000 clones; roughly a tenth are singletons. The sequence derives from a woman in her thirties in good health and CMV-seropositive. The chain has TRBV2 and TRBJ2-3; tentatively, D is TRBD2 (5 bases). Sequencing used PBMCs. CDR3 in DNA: TGTGCCAGCCGGGAAGAACTAGATTACACAGATACGCAGTATTTT. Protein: CASREELDYTDTQYF.